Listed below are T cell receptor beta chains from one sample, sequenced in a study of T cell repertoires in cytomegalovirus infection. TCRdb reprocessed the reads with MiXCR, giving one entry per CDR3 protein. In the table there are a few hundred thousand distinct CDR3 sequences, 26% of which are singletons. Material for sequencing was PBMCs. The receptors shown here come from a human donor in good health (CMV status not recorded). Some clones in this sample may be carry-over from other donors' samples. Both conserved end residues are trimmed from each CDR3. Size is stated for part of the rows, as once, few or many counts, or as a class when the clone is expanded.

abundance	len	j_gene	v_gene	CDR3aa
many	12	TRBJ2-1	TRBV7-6	ASSTQRGYNEQF
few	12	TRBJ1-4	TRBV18	ASSPGQEGEKLF
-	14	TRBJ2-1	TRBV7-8	ASSSYRDYSYNEQF
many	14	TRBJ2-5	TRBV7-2	ASSETSGRIRETQY
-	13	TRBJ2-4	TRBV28	ASSSPGGRKNIQY
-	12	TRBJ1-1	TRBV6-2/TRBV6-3	ASSFLGLNTEAF
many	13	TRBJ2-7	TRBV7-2	ASRQGLAGSYEQY
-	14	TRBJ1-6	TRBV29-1	SAGQGRGVDNSPLH
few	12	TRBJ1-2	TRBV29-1	SVGWGQGRFGYT
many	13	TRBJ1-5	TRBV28	ASSMSSSSNQPQH
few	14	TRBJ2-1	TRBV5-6	ASSWTSGSSYNEQF
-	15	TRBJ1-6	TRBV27	ASSLSTGVYYNSPLH
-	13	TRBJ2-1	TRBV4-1	ASSQVGSSYNEQF
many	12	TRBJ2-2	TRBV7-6	ASSPTGPNGELF
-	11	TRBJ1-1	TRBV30	AWRDRKHPEAF
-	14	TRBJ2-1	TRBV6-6	ASSYSRAGPQDEQF
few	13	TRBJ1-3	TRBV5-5	ASSEVGISGNTIY
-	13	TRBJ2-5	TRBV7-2	ASSSRTGTGETQY
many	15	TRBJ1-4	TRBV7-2	ASSSRGGQGLNEKLF
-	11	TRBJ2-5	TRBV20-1	SAPDSPRQTQY
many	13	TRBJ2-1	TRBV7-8	ASSTWAAGGNEQF
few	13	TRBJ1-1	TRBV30	AWSARDRGRTEAF
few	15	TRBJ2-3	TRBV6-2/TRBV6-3	ASSYTAGTNAGDTQY
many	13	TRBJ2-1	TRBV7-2	ASSLDRAVRNEQF
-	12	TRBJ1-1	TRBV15	ATSRSPLGTEAF
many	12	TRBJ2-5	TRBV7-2	ASRLQRSTETQY
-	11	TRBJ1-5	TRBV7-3	ASGGMGNQPQH
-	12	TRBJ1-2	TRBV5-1	ASSPKESGYGYT
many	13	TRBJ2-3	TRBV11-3	ASSLGSGNTDTQY
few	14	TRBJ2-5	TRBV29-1	SVDGAGQGYQETQY
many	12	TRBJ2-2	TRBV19	ASRVGLDTGELF
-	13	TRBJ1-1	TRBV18	ASSPGTGADTEAF
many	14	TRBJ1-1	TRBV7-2	ASSFPRGRGLTEAF
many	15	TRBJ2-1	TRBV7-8	ASSFRASGTIYNEQF
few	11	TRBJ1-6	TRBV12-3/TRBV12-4	ASRQGVNSPLH
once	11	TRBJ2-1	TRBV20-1	SGEAAGVNEQF